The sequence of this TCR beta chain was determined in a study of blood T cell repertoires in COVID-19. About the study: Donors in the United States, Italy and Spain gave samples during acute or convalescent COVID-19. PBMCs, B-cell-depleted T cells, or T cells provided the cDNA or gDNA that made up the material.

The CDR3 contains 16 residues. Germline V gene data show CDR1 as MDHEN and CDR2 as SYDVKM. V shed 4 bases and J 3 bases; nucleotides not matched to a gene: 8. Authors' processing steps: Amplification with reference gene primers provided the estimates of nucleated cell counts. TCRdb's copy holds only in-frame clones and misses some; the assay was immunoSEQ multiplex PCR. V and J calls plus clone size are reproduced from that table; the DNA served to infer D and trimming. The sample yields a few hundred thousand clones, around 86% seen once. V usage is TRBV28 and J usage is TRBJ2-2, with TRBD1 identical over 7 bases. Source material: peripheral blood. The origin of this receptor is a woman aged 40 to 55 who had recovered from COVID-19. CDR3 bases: TGTGCCAGCAGTTCTAACAGGGGTCGGGACACCGGGGAGCTGTTTTTT. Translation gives CASSSNRGRDTGELFF.